This entry concerns a single TCR beta chain. The antigen is undetermined. The data originate from a study of cytomegalovirus exposure and HLA in healthy donors. Study conclusions and caveats: Some TCR beta chains (roughly 150 of them) were listed as cytomegalovirus-associated.

Trimming at V came to 9 bases and at J to 1 base, leaving 4 bases not matched to a gene. There are 16 residues in the CDR3. Germline CDR1 SGHVS, CDR2 FNYEAQ. Generated by immunoSEQ multiplex PCR, the TCRdb table keeps only in-frame clones and is missing some. This table has about 98,000 clones, 70% to 90% appearing once. The J gene is TRBJ2-6, the V gene TRBV7-6, with 12 bases aligning to TRBD2. The material sequenced was PBMCs. This TCR was recovered from a woman in her twenties or thirties in good health and CMV-seronegative. The CDR3: CASTSGGRSGANVLTF. CDR3 bases: TGTGCCAGTACTAGCGGGGGGCGTTCTGGGGCCAACGTCCTGACTTTC.